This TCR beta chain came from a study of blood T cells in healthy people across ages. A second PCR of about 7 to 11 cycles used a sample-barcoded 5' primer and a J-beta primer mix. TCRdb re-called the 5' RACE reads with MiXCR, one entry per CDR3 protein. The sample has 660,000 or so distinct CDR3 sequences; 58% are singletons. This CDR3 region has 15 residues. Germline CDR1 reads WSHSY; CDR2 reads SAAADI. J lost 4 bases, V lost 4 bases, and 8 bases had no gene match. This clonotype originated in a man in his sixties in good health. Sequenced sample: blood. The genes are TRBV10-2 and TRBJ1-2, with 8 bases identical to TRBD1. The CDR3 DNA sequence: TGCGCCAGCAGTGGAAAGGCAGGGGGCTTCTATGGCTACACCTTC. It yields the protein CASSGKAGGFYGYTF.